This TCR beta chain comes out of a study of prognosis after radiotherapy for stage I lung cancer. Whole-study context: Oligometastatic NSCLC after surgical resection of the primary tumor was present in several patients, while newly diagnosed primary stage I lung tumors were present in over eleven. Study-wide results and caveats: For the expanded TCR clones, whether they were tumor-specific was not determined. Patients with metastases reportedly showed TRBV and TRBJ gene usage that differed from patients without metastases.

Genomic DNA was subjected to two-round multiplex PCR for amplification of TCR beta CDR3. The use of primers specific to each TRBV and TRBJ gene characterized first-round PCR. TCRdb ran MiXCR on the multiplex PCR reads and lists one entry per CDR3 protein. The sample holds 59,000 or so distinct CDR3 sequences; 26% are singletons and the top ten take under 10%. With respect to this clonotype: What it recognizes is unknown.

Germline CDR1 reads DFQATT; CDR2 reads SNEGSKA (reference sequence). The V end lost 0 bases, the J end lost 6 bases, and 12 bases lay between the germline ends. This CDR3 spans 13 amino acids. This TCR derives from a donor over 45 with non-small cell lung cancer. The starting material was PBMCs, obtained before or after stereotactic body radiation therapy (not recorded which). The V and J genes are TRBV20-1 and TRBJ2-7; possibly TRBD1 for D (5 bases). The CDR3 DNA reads TGCAGTGCTAGAGATCTACAGGTATGCGAGCAGTACTTC. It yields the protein CSARDLQVCEQYF.